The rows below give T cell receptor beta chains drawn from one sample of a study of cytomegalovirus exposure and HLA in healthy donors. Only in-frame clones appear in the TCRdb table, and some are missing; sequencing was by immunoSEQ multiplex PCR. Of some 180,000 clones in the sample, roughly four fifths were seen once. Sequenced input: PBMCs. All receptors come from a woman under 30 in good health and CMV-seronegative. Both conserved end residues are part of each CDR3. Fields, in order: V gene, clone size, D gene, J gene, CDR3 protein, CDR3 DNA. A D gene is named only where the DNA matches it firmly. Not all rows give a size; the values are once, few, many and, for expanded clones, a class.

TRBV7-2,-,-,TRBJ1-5,CASSLGGSYSNQPQHF,TGTGCCAGCAGCTTAGGCGGATCCTATAGCAATCAGCCCCAGCATTTT
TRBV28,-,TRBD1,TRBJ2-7,CASSSPGQGAYEQYF,TGTGCCAGCAGTTCGCCGGGACAGGGGGCCTACGAGCAGTACTTC
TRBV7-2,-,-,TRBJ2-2,CASSLDGGSGELFF,TGTGCCAGCAGCTTAGACGGGGGTTCCGGGGAGCTGTTTTTT
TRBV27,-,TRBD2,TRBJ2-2,CASGKRELGGELFF,TGTGCCAGCGGAAAGCGGGAGTTAGGCGGGGAGCTGTTTTTT
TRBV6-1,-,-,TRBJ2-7,CASSIPTADSYEQYF,TGTGCCAGCAGTATCCCGACAGCCGACTCTTACGAGCAGTACTTC
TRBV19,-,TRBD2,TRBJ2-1,CASSPSRTSGRGDHYNEQFF,TGTGCCAGTAGTCCTAGCCGGACTAGCGGGAGGGGGGACCACTACAATGAGCAGTTCTTC
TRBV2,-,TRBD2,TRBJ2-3,CASREWVAGADTQYF,TGCGCCAGCCGAGAATGGGTAGCGGGAGCAGATACGCAGTATTTT
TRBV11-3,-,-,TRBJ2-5,CASSLVWSAGRETQYF,TGTGCCAGCAGCTTAGTGTGGAGCGCGGGGAGAGAGACCCAGTACTTC
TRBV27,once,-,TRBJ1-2,CASTLSQHGNYGYTF,TGTGCCAGCACCCTTTCACAGCACGGCAACTATGGCTACACCTTC
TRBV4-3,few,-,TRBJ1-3,CASSQDRGTGNTIYF,TGCGCCAGCAGCCAAGATCGGGGAACTGGAAACACCATATATTTT
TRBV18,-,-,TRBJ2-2,CASSPQGGNTGELFF,TGTGCCAGCTCACCACAGGGAGGAAACACCGGGGAGCTGTTTTTT
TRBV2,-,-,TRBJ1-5,CASRSGGNQPQHF,TGTGCCAGCAGATCGGGGGGCAATCAGCCCCAGCATTTT
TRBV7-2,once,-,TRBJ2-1,CASSRRGDNEQFF,TGTGCCAGCAGCCGTAGGGGCGACAATGAGCAGTTCTTC
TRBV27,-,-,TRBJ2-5,CASSTPSGQETQYF,TGTGCCAGCAGTACCCCCTCGGGGCAAGAGACCCAGTACTTC
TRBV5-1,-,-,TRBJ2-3,CANSLGREADTQYF,TGCGCCAACAGCTTGGGCAGGGAGGCAGATACGCAGTATTTT
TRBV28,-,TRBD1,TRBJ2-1,CASSLFWSQGVNNEQFF,TGTGCCAGCAGTTTATTTTGGTCGCAGGGGGTTAACAATGAGCAGTTCTTC
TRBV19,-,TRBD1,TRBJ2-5,CASSIGPTGGRETQYF,TGTGCCAGTAGTATAGGGCCGACAGGGGGCAGAGAGACCCAGTACTTC
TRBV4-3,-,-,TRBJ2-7,CASSQESQGSYEQYF,TGCGCCAGCAGCCAAGAATCACAGGGTTCCTACGAGCAGTACTTC
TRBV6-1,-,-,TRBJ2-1,CASSNTRDSYNEQFF,TGTGCCAGCAGTAACACCCGGGACTCTTACAATGAGCAGTTCTTC
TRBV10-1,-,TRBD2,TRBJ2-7,CASSPQREWRDEQYF,TGCGCCAGCAGTCCCCAGCGGGAGTGGAGAGACGAGCAGTACTTC
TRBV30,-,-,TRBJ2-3,CAWRFGGTTDTQYF,TGTGCCTGGAGGTTCGGGGGAACCACAGATACGCAGTATTTT
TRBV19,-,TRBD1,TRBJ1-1,CASRIQGRENTEAFF,TGTGCCAGTAGGATACAGGGGAGGGAGAACACTGAAGCTTTCTTT
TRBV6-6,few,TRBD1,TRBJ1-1,CASSRGDRGHTEAFF,TGTGCCAGCAGTCGCGGGGACAGGGGTCACACTGAAGCTTTCTTT
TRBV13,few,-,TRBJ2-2,CASSLAGYDGELFF,TGTGCCAGCAGCTTAGCGGGGTATGACGGGGAGCTGTTTTTT
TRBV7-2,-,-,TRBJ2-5,CASSLGSGQETQYF,TGTGCCAGCAGCTTAGGTAGCGGACAAGAGACCCAGTACTTC
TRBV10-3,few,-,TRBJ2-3,CAQSADTDTQYF,TGTGCCCAGAGCGCGGACACAGATACGCAGTATTTT
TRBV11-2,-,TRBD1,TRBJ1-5,CASSFTQGQGVNQPQHF,TGTGCCAGCAGCTTCACCCAGGGACAGGGCGTGAATCAGCCCCAGCATTTT
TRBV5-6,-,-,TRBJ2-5,CASRDQIRALDETQYF,TGTGCCAGCCGAGACCAAATAAGAGCGCTCGACGAGACCCAGTACTTC